These 9 T cell receptor beta chains were all obtained from the same sample, sequenced in a study of T cell repertoires in ileal Crohn's disease. Produced via immunoSEQ multiplex PCR; TCRdb's table is partial and in-frame only. The repertoire has about 7,400 clones, around 74% of them found once; the top ten carry more than 6.5%. Time point defined: neoterminal ileum biopsy at postoperative endoscopy, about 6 months after surgery. Sequences were obtained from ileal tissue. The receptor set was obtained from an adult with Crohn's disease.

This clone was observed a single time. V and J are TRBV4-2 and TRBJ2-5, with TRBD2 as a possible D gene (5 bases). Trimming pared 1 base from V and 3 bases from J, leaving 12 bases between. CDR1 LGHNA and CDR2 YNFKEQ come from the germline V gene. The CDR3 loop spans 15 amino acids. The CDR3 coding sequence is TGTGCCAGCAGCCAAGCATCAACTAGTGAAGAGACCCAGTACTTC. Its translation: CASSQASTSEETQYF.

This chain connects TRBV13 to TRBJ2-7; D might be TRBD2 (6 bases). CDR1 is PRHDT and CDR2 is FYEKMQ in the germline V gene (reference sequence). V dropped 3 bases and J dropped 2 bases, with 11 bases sitting between them. This CDR3 comprises 14 residues. Here the CDR3 reads CASSLGLQTYEQYF. In DNA, the CDR3 is TGTGCCAGCAGCTTGGGACTGCAAACCTACGAGCAGTACTTC.

The V call is TRBV2, the J call TRBJ2-4; no definite D call. With 4 bases removed from V and 2 bases from J, the gap between germline ends came to 6 bases. CDR1 SNHLY and CDR2 FYNNEI come from the germline V gene. There are 13 residues in the CDR3. The CDR3 region is CASSAQTKNIQYF. CDR3 in DNA: TGTGCCAGCAGTGCCCAGACCAAAAACATTCAGTACTTC.

Here the CDR3 reads CASSPGQDYGYTF. Written as DNA, the CDR3 is TGTGCCAGCAGCCCAGGACAGGACTATGGCTACACCTTC. The rearrangement joins TRBV7-2 to TRBJ1-2; 7 bases are a match to TRBD1. Germline-derived CDR1 and CDR2 are SGHTA and FQGNSA. The CDR3 runs to 13 residues. Unmatched junction bases numbered 3, after V lost 5 bases and J lost 3 bases.

V gene TRBV7-2 combines with J gene TRBJ2-6, with D possibly matching TRBD1 (5 bases). CDR3 length equals 15 residues. V lost 5 bases to trimming and J lost 0 bases, with 8 bases between them. Per the germline V gene, CDR1 is SGHTA and CDR2 is FQGNSA. The CDR3, as DNA: TGTGCCAGCAGCCTTGACAGCTCTGGGGCCAACGTCCTGACTTTC. The encoded protein is CASSLDSSGANVLTF.

This clone occurred once. The chain is built from TRBV6-5 and TRBJ1-5; no clear D. Germline V gene lookup returns CDR1 MNHEY and CDR2 SVGAGI. The CDR3 loop spans 13 amino acids. V was trimmed by 5 bases and J by 0 bases, leaving 5 bases between them. CDR3 loop: CASSPYSNQPQHF. DNA for the CDR3: TGTGCCAGCAGTCCTTATAGCAATCAGCCCCAGCATTTT.

V is TRBV30 and J is TRBJ1-5, with 8 bases aligning to TRBD1. The CDR3 is 13 amino acids. V shed 3 bases, J shed 4 bases, and the junction held 2 bases outside the gene matches. CDR1 and CDR2 (germline): GTSNPN, SVGIG (reference sequence). Here the CDR3 reads CAWSTGGNQPQHF. CDR3 sequence (DNA): TGTGCCTGGAGCACAGGGGGGAATCAGCCCCAGCATTTT.

This chain uses TRBV4-3 with TRBJ2-1; tentative D call: TRBD2 (6 bases). Between the trimmed V and J ends, which lost 0 bases and 8 bases, there was a span of 14 bases. Germline CDR1 LGHNA, CDR2 YSLEER. The CDR3 has 15 amino acids. DNA of the CDR3: TGCGCCAGCAGCCAAGATAATTCGGGGGTCGATGAGCAGTTCTTC. It encodes CASSQDNSGVDEQFF.

As DNA, the CDR3 is TGTGCCAGCAGCTTAGCTCCAGGGTACCAAGAGACCCAGTACTTC. Its translation: CASSLAPGYQETQYF. The rearrangement joins TRBV11-2 to TRBJ2-5; TRBD1 is a possible D gene (5 bases). Germline loops: CDR1 SGHAT, CDR2 FQNNGV. Trimming removed 1 base from V and 0 bases from J, with 9 bases in between. The CDR3 totals 15 residues.